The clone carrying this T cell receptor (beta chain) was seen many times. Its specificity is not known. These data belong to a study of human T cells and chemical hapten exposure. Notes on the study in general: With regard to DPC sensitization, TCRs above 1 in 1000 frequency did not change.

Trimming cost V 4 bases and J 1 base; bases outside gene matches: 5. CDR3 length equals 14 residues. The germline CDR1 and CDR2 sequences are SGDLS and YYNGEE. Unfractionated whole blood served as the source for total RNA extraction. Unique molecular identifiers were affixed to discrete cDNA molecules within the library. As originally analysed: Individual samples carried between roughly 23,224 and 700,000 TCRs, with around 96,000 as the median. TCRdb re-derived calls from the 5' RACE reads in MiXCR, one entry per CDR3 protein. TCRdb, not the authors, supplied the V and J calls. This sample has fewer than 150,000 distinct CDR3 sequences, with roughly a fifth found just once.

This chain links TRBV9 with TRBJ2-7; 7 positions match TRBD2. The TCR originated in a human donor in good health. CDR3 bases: TGTGCCAGCAGCCCCCGGGAGGCGTCCTACGAGCAGTACTTC. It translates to CASSPREASYEQYF.